These 5 T cell receptor beta chains share one sample of origin, sequenced in a study. In TCRdb, the 5' RACE reads were re-called with MiXCR into one record per CDR3 protein. The data show 3,000 or so distinct CDR3 sequences, 5.5% to 8.5% seen once. The material sequenced was total memory T cells from blood PBMCs. As for subset: transitional memory CD4+ T cells. The receptor source for this set is a female donor with HIV.

A few counts support this clonotype. The chain couples TRBV7-2 to TRBJ1-1, with D possibly matching TRBD1 (6 bases). The germline gives CDR1 SGHTA, CDR2 FQGNSA. Trimming pared 6 bases from V and 5 bases from J, leaving 13 bases between. The CDR3 is 13 amino acids. The CDR3 bases are TGTGCCAGCAGGGAGGGGGGAAAAACTGAAGCTTTCTTT. Its protein is CASREGGKTEAFF.

This clonotype was seen a few times. The V gene is TRBV10-1, the J gene TRBJ2-2; D is unclear. The V gene's germline CDR1 is WNHNN and CDR2 SYGVQD (reference sequence). The CDR3 is 14 amino acids. The germline V and J ends were trimmed by 3 bases and 5 bases, with 10 bases remaining between them. The CDR3 region is CASSENSITGELFF. Written as DNA, the CDR3 is TGCGCCAGCAGTGAAAACAGTATAACCGGGGAGCTGTTTTTT.

By sample share, this clonotype is medium-sized (0.01 to 0.1%). The rearrangement joins TRBV20-1 to TRBJ2-1; D may be TRBD2 (7 bases). The length of the CDR3 is 11 residues. CDR1 is DFQATT, CDR2 SNEGSKA, per germline (reference sequence). The V and J ends lost 6 bases and 11 bases respectively, with 14 bases between them. The CDR3 reads CSAERGDKQFF. CDR3 nucleotide sequence: TGCAGTGCGGAACGGGGGGACAAGCAGTTCTTC.

The gene calls are TRBV20-1 and TRBJ1-2, with 7 bases lining up with TRBD1. This CDR3 is built from 16 residues. V shed 0 bases and J 4 bases; nucleotides not matched to a gene: 11. Germline V gene lookup returns CDR1 DFQATT and CDR2 SNEGSKA (reference sequence). The CDR3, as DNA: TGCAGTGCTAGAGATAAGGGGTGGGCAGGGGGCTATGGCTACACCTTC. This encodes CSARDKGWAGGYGYTF.

This clonotype was picked up a small number of times. CDR3 amino acids: CASSLGTANEQFF. In nucleotides, the CDR3 is TGCGCCAGCAGCCTGGGGACGGCCAATGAGCAGTTCTTC. The chain combines TRBV5-1 with TRBJ2-1; D could derive from TRBD1 or TRBD2 (5 bases each). CDR1 is SGHRS, CDR2 YFSETQ, per germline. The CDR3 totals 13 residues. V lost 4 bases to trimming and J lost 6 bases, with 11 bases between them. The variable domain in full, with the rest retrieved from reference TRBV5-1 and TRBJ2-1, is KAGVTQTPRYLIKTRGQQVTLSCSPISGHRSVSWYQQTPGQGLQFLFEYFSETQRNKGNFPGRFSGRQFSNSRSEMNVSTLELGDSALYLCASSLGTANEQFFGPGTRLTVL.